This T cell receptor beta chain emerged from a study of blood T cell repertoires in COVID-19. Across the whole study: Donors in the United States, Italy and Spain gave samples during acute or convalescent COVID-19. Nucleic acid was either cDNA or gDNA, and it came from T cells, B-cell-depleted T cells, or PBMCs.

Sequencing used immunoSEQ multiplex PCR; TCRdb keeps in-frame clones, though not all of them. Among about 150,000 clones listed, roughly 80% were seen once. The CDR3 runs to 13 residues. Trimming stripped 3 bases from V and 7 bases from J, with 7 bases between. From germline, CDR1 is MGHDK and CDR2 SYGVNS. The chain is built from TRBV25-1 and TRBJ1-6; D gene uncertain. The sample consisted of peripheral blood. This receptor was identified in a woman aged 55-70 years with acute or convalescent COVID-19. The CDR3 is CASSERKNSPLHF. The CDR3 DNA is TGTGCCAGCAGTGAGAGGAAGAATTCACCCCTCCACTTT.